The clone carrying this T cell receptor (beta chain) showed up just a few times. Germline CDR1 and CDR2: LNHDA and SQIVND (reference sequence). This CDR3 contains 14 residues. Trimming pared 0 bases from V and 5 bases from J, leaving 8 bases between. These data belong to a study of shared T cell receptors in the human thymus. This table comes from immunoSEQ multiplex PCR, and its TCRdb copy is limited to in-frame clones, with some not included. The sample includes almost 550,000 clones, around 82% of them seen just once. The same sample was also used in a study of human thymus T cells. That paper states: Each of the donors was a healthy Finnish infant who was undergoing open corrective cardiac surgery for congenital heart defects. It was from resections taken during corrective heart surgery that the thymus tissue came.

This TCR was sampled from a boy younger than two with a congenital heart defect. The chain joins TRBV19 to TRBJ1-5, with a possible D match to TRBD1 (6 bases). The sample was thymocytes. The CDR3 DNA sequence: TGTGCCAGTAGTATAGACCAGGGGCATCAGCCCCAGCATTTT. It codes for CASSIDQGHQPQHF.